This TCR beta chain is drawn from a study of blood T cell repertoires in COVID-19. Enrolled through a virtual design, the participants were between 18 and 89 years of age and came from under 30 US areas. The CDR3 contains 15 residues. Germline lookup yields CDR1 SNHLY and CDR2 FYNNEI. V shed 4 bases and J shed 12 bases, with 19 bases lying between them. In the study's own analysis: Researchers report that nucleated cell counts were estimated from reference gene primer amplification. Assay used: immunoSEQ multiplex PCR; TCRdb lists only in-frame clones, some missing. That table furnishes V, J and clone size, whereas the DNA furnished D and trimming. The repertoire consists of around 310,000 clones, with about 90% occurring once and the leading ten covering roughly a tenth.

The receptor was isolated from a young woman who had recovered from COVID-19. V gene TRBV2 combines with J gene TRBJ1-6; D remains unclear. Source material: PBMCs or T cells enriched from blood (not recorded which). The CDR3 DNA sequence: TGTGCCAGCAGTGCGGTCGGGTTTGCCAGCCGACCCCTCCACTTT. Encoded protein: CASSAVGFASRPLHF.